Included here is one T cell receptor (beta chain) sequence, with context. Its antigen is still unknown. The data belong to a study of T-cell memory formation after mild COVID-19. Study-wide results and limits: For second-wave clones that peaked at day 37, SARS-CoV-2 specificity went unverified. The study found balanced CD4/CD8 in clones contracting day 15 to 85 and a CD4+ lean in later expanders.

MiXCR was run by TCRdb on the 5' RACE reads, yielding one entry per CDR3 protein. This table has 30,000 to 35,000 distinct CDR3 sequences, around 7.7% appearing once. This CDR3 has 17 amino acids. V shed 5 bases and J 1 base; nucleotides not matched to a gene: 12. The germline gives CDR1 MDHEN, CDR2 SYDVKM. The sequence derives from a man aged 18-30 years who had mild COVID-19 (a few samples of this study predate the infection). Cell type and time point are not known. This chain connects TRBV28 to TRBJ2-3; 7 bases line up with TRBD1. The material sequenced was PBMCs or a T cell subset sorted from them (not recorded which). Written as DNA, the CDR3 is TGTGCCAGCAGTCATCAAAGAAGACAGGGACGCACAGATACGCAGTATTTT. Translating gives CASSHQRRQGRTDTQYF.